The sequence of this T cell receptor (beta chain) was determined in a study of blood T cell repertoires in COVID-19. Whole-study context: Material from acute and convalescent COVID-19 was sourced from the United States, Italy and Spain.

Recruited during active infection, patients (from Seattle) were subsequently followed longitudinally. V gave up 0 bases and J gave up 4 bases, with 13 bases separating them. This CDR3 region has 16 residues. CDR1 and CDR2 from the germline V gene are SGHNT and YENEEA. Some clones are missing from TCRdb's copy, which holds only in-frame ones; the method was immunoSEQ multiplex PCR. The sample lists under 300,000 clones, 90% seen once, with about 2.1% in the top ten. The V call is TRBV11-3, the J call TRBJ1-5; D perhaps matches TRBD1 (6 bases). Sequencing was performed on peripheral blood. This TCR came from a woman aged 60-70 years with COVID-19, enrolled during active disease. CDR3 DNA sequence: TGTGCCAGCAGCTTAGATACCCGACAGGTTAATCAGCCCCAGCATTTT. This codes for CASSLDTRQVNQPQHF.